The clone carrying this T cell receptor (beta chain) was counted once. These data come from a study of blood T cell repertoires in COVID-19. About the study: There were acute and convalescent COVID-19 samples, and they came from the United States, Italy and Spain. PBMCs, B-cell-depleted T cells, or T cells provided the cDNA or gDNA that made up the material.

Authors' data handling: Researchers report that nucleated cell counts were estimated from reference gene primer amplification. Produced via immunoSEQ multiplex PCR; TCRdb's table is partial and in-frame only. V, J and clone size derive from that table, while D and trimming were established from the DNA sequence. The sample includes around 150,000 clones, 70% to 85% seen only once; the top ten take roughly 6.5%. The CDR3 consists of 13 residues. Trimming shortened V by 8 bases and J by 4 bases, and 11 bases separated the two germline ends. Looked up from germline, CDR1 is SGHAT and CDR2 is FQNNGV. Sequencing was performed on peripheral blood. The receptor was derived from a human donor in a cohort sampled during active COVID-19. This chain connects TRBV11-2 to TRBJ2-2; D ambiguous. CDR3 sequence (DNA): TGTGCCAGCCATCGGGTCGGCACCGGGGAGCTGTTTTTT. It specifies CASHRVGTGELFF.